This TCR beta chain was found in a study of beta chain features in type 1 diabetes. The germline CDR1 and CDR2 sequences are SQVTM and ANQGSEA. The CDR3 loop spans 11 amino acids. The germline V and J ends were trimmed by 1 base and 7 bases, with 5 bases remaining between them. Since all of the isolated RNA was reverse transcribed, expressed TCRB transcripts were what got sequenced. This table comes from immunoSEQ multiplex PCR, and its TCRdb copy is limited to in-frame clones, with some not included. The top ten clones hold around 0.065% of a sample with hundreds of thousands of clones, approximately 30% of them seen once. Comments on this clone: What it recognizes is unknown.

General observations from the study: Shorter TCRB CDR3s, moderately but significantly so, marked every one of the four CD4+ subsets in Type 1 diabetes patients. Cells with high TCR expression could be over-represented when cDNA is sequenced.

The gene calls are TRBV29-1 and TRBJ2-1; the D is unclear. This receptor was identified in a young man in good health. The sequencing input was naive CD4+ T cells from blood. The CDR3: CSVEAANEQFF. In DNA form, the CDR3 reads TGCAGCGTTGAAGCAGCGAATGAGCAGTTCTTC.